Shown below are 10 T cell receptor beta chains from a single sample sequenced in a study of graft-versus-host responses after intestinal transplantation. Their antigen targets remain unknown. Sequenced by immunoSEQ multiplex PCR; TCRdb stores in-frame clones only, minus some. This table holds 140,000 or so clones, about nine tenths found once. This specimen consisted of unstimulated CD4+ T cells sorted from spleen or lymph node cells, obtained before intestinal transplant. The receptors were sampled from a human donor who received an intestinal transplant.

The genes are TRBV19 and TRBJ2-2; no clear D gene. The CDR3 runs 14 residues. Germline CDR1 is LNHDA and CDR2 is SQIVND (reference sequence). Trimming pared 1 base from V and 3 bases from J, leaving 6 bases between. This CDR3 is CASSIGAYTGELFF. In nucleotides, the CDR3 is TGTGCCAGTAGTATAGGGGCATACACCGGGGAGCTGTTTTTT.

The chain employs TRBV19 and TRBJ1-2; 10 nucleotides agree with TRBD1. V lost 7 bases and J lost 8; bases outside the gene matches: 7. The CDR3 runs 13 residues. Germline assignment: CDR1 LNHDA and CDR2 SQIVND (reference sequence). In DNA form, the CDR3 reads TGTGCCAGTACCGGGACAGGGGATTTCGGCTACACCTTC. This translates into CASTGTGDFGYTF.

This chain uses TRBV21-1 with TRBJ1-1. TRBV21-1 is given as a pseudogene. This CDR3 has 17 amino acids. The CDR3 region has the DNA TGTGCCAGCAGCAACCCCAGAGCAATATCACAGAACACTGAAGCTTTCTTT. Translation: CASSNPRAISQNTEAFF.

This clone has a single count. The chain combines TRBV5-6 with TRBJ2-1; D perhaps matches TRBD1 (5 bases). In germline, CDR1 is SGHDT, CDR2 YYEEEE. V was trimmed by 1 base and J by 13 bases, leaving 9 bases between them. The length of the CDR3 is 11 residues. CDR3 amino acids: CASSLLQEQFF. The CDR3, as DNA: TGTGCCAGCAGCTTGCTACAGGAACAGTTCTTC.

As regards this clone: The sample carries other DNA sequences with the same CDR3. The rearrangement uses TRBV5-4 and TRBJ1-4; D is ambiguous. The CDR3 runs to 14 residues. V was cut by 0 bases and J by 0 bases, with 3 bases left in between. Germline CDR1 is SGHNT and CDR2 is YYREEE (reference sequence). This CDR3 reads CASSLGATNEKLFF. CDR3 coding DNA: TGTGCCAGCAGCTTGGGTGCAACTAATGAAAAACTGTTTTTT.

The CDR3: CAISEGPGQTYEQYF. The CDR3 nucleotides read TGTGCCATCAGTGAAGGTCCAGGTCAAACCTACGAGCAGTACTTC. This chain connects TRBV10-3 to TRBJ2-7, with unresolved D. This CDR3 has 15 residues. CDR1 is ENHRY and CDR2 is SYGVKD in the germline V gene. The V end lost 3 bases, the J end lost 2 bases, and 14 bases lay between the germline ends.

This clone showed up just once. This chain uses TRBV28 with TRBJ1-5, with no clear D. Germline assignment: CDR1 MDHEN and CDR2 SYDVKM. V was cut by 11 bases and J by 2 bases, with 19 bases left in between. This CDR3 has 15 residues. CDR3 residues: CASQPPGPGNQPQHF. For the CDR3, the DNA is TGTGCCTCACAACCCCCTGGACCGGGCAATCAGCCCCAGCATTTT. Combining the CDR3 with reference TRBV28 and TRBJ1-5 gives the whole variable domain DVKVTQSSRYLVKRTGEKVFLECVQDMDHENMFWYRQDPGLGLRLIYFSYDVKMKEKGDIPEGYSVSREKKERFSLILESASTNQTSMYLCASQPPGPGNQPQHFGDGTRLSIL.

The rearrangement links TRBV4-1 to TRBJ1-1; TRBD1 agrees at 8 bases. Trimming removed 1 base from V and 10 bases from J; junction bases left unmatched: 8. The CDR3 contains 14 residues. Germline V gene data show CDR1 as MGHRA and CDR2 as YSYEKL. The CDR3, as DNA: TGCGCCAGCAGCCAAGTCCAGGACAGGGTCTCAGCTTTCTTT. Translation: CASSQVQDRVSAFF.

Comments on this clone: The same CDR3 is also encoded by other DNA sequences in this sample. The chain combines TRBV20-1 with TRBJ2-5; no reliable D call. V dropped 3 bases and J dropped 5 bases, with 4 bases sitting between them. Germline CDR1 and CDR2: DFQATT and SNEGSKA (reference sequence). CDR3 size: 10 residues. CDR3 loop: CSASAETQYF. CDR3 DNA sequence: TGCAGTGCTAGCGCGGAGACCCAGTACTTC.

The chain couples TRBV19 to TRBJ2-5, with D unclear. The germline V and J ends were trimmed by 3 bases and 5 bases, with 10 bases remaining between them. CDR1 and CDR2 (germline): LNHDA, SQIVND (reference sequence). The CDR3 spans 13 residues. The CDR3 is CASSIQRGETQYF. The DNA for the CDR3 is TGTGCCAGTAGTATTCAGCGAGGCGAGACCCAGTACTTC.